The text below deals with one T cell receptor beta chain. These data are taken from a study of blood T cell repertoires in COVID-19. Across the study: PBMCs, B-cell-depleted T cells, or T cells provided the cDNA or gDNA that made up the material.

The length of the CDR3 is 13 residues. The V and J ends lost 8 bases and 3 bases respectively, with 13 bases between them. Germline values: CDR1 SNHLY, CDR2 FYNNEI. The method was immunoSEQ multiplex PCR; TCRdb's version includes in-frame clones alone and lacks a portion of them. This sample has under 200,000 clones, with about 80% found just once. Each participant's cohort was designated according to participant-reported clinical history. The TCR was taken from a woman aged 55-70 years with acute COVID-19. V is TRBV2 and J is TRBJ1-2; a weak D match, TRBD1 (6 bases). The specimen was PBMCs or T cells enriched from blood (not recorded which). CDR3 bases: TGTGCCAGCCTCCAAGACAGGCACTATGGCTACACCTTC. This gives the protein CASLQDRHYGYTF.